This T cell receptor beta chain originates from a study of shared clonotypes between healthy human individuals. Study observations and caveats: Across a handful of donors, naive CD4 shared 5% to 6%, naive CD8 approximately 3.5%, memory CD4 roughly 2.5%, memory CD8 0.4% to 0.5%.

The CDR3 totals 17 residues. Germline V gene sequence: CDR1 SSHAT, CDR2 FNYEAQ (reference sequence). Sequencing was performed with immunoSEQ multiplex PCR; in TCRdb, only in-frame clones are kept and a portion is missing. The sample holds 2 million to 2.5 million clones; approximately 95% are singletons and the top ten take around 0.13%. Regarding this clone: What it binds is not known. The germline gene is not matched at one end of the junction; a read error may be the cause.

This clonotype was sampled from a man between 18 and 35 years old in good health. Source material: naive CD4+ T cells sorted from blood. Subset in this sample: CD45RA+ positively selected. The V and J genes are TRBV7-7 and TRBJ2-1, with 13 positions matching TRBD2. CDR3 in DNA: TGTGCTAGCAGCCCCCGGACTAGCGGGGGCCTGTACAATGAGCAGTTCTTC. Amino acid sequence: CASSPRTSGGLYNEQFF. Full variable domain (rest looked up from reference TRBV7-7 and TRBJ2-1): GAGVSQSPRYKVTKRGQDVTLRCDPISSHATLYWYQQALGQGPEFLTYFNYEAQPDKSGLPSDRFSAERPEGSISTLTIQRTEQRDSAMYRCASSPRTSGGLYNEQFFGPGTRLTVL.